This T cell receptor beta chain was found in a study of cytomegalovirus exposure and HLA in healthy donors. Germline V gene data show CDR1 as MNHNS and CDR2 as SASEGT. V dropped 1 base and J dropped 0 bases, with 7 bases sitting between them. This CDR3 region has 16 residues. The PCR was carried out with 60 Vbeta primers and 13 Jbeta primers. TCRdb's copy holds only in-frame clones and misses some; the assay was immunoSEQ multiplex PCR. Here the sample spans 150,000 to 200,000 clones, approximately 71% being singletons. These donors counted as nominally healthy when sampled, but unrecorded immune exposures were likely.

The sequenced sample consisted of PBMCs. This TCR was sampled from a male donor in good health and CMV-seronegative. The chain employs TRBV6-1 and TRBJ2-6; D gene ambiguous. CDR3 loop: CASSEGSGSGANVLTF. CDR3 DNA: TGTGCCAGCAGTGAAGGTTCGGGCTCTGGGGCCAACGTCCTGACTTTC.